Below are 4 T cell receptor beta chains sequenced from a single sample in a study of CD8+ T cells in alopecia areata. cDNA serving as the sequencing template came from extracted, reverse transcribed RNA. Profiled with immunoSEQ multiplex PCR; TCRdb holds only in-frame clones, not every one. There are about 270,000 clones in the sample, none observed a single time. Cutaneous lymph node cells were pooled, and they were sorted using CD4, CD8alpha, NKG2D, NKG2ACE and other markers. Source material: CD4+ T cells sorted from a lymph node. The source is a C3H/HeJ mouse with alopecia areata. The mouse line has the MHC haplotype H2-k.

Worth noting for this clone: Any gene name here is a mouse gene name. The read terminates 4 residues ahead of where the CDR3 ends, so the germline J gene completes it. Distinct nucleotide sequences in the sample also encode this CDR3. The chain employs TRBV5 and TRBJ2-2, with 9 bases lining up with TRBD2. J lost 2 bases, V lost 1 base, and 2 bases had no gene match. CDR1 and CDR2 (germline): LGHNA, YNLKQL (reference sequence). The CDR3 consists of 16 residues. CDR3 loop: CASSQAGGVNTGQLYF. CDR3 DNA, as far as it was read: TGTGCCAGCAGCCAAGCTGGGGGGGTTAACACCGGG.

This clone has only a few counts. Gene names and germline match the mouse. The sequence runs out 4 residues before the end of the CDR3; the remainder is reconstructed from the germline J gene. The chain combines TRBV13-1 with TRBJ2-3, with TRBD1 matching 8 bases. V dropped 2 bases and J dropped 0; count of bases not matched to a gene: 5. CDR3 length equals 16 residues. Germline CDR1 is NSHNY and CDR2 is SYGAGN. CDR3 protein: CASSESQGASAETLYF. CDR3 DNA (partial): TGTGCCAGCAGTGAGAGCCAGGGGGCTAGTGCAGAA.

Comments on this clone: The genes are named according to mouse. The CDR3 end falls 3 residues outside the read, so it is completed with the germline J gene. The V call is TRBV13-3, the J call TRBJ1-6, with 9 bases identical to TRBD1. TRBJ1-6 belongs to the ORF category, with a function that is uncertain. Germline assignment: CDR1 NNHDY and CDR2 SYVADS. Germline trimming cut 1 base from V and 3 bases from J; bases unmatched to any gene: 5. The CDR3 length is 17 residues. The CDR3 bases that were read are TGTGCCAGCAGTGATTCGGACAGGGGAGTCTATAATTCGCCC. This encodes CASSDSDRGVYNSP. The entire CDR3 reads CASSDSDRGVYNSPLYF.

This clone was observed a handful of times. These gene names are mouse names. Read coverage stops 3 residues before the CDR3 terminus; the germline J gene supplies the remainder. The J gene is TRBJ1-6, the V gene TRBV1, with D unresolved. TRBJ1-6 is an ORF for which the function is uncertain. The CDR3 spans 15 residues. Trimming cost V 0 bases and J 3 bases, with 6 bases left between them. Germline V gene data show CDR1 as NSQYPW and CDR2 as LRSPGD (reference sequence). CDR3 region: CTCSADRFYNSPLYF. The CDR3 bases that were read are TGCACCTGCAGTGCAGACAGATTCTATAATTCGCCC.